The 32 T cell receptor beta chains below were found in one sample sequenced in a study of T cell responses to AZD1222 COVID-19 vaccine. TCRdb keeps only in-frame clones here, not all; method: immunoSEQ multiplex PCR. The data contain about 99,000 clones, around nine tenths of them singletons. This material consisted of peripheral blood, taken on day 0 of AZD1222 vaccination. The receptors derive from an adult in good health.

The rearrangement uses TRBV5-4 and TRBJ2-1; possible D gene TRBD2, 5 bases. Germline CDR1 reads SGHNT; CDR2 reads YYREEE (reference sequence). The CDR3 totals 14 residues. Trimming left V 4 bases short and J 8 bases short, with 16 bases between. CDR3 residues: CASSPDGVRDEQFF. The CDR3 nucleotides are TGTGCCAGCAGCCCCGACGGGGTAAGGGATGAGCAGTTCTTC.

The chain uses TRBV5-1 and TRBJ2-2; D is unclear. With 0 bases removed from V and 7 bases from J, the gap between germline ends came to 10 bases. Per germline, CDR1 SGHRS and CDR2 YFSETQ. The CDR3 has 14 amino acids. CDR3 DNA: TGCGCCAGCAGCTTGGAGTCCCGTGTCGGGGAGCTGTTTTTT. Its translation: CASSLESRVGELFF.

This clone was observed a single time. V is TRBV4-1 and J is TRBJ2-1, with D hard to call. The CDR3 extends over 13 amino acids. The V gene's germline CDR1 is MGHRA and CDR2 YSYEKL. V shed 0 bases and J shed 6 bases, with 6 bases lying between them. The CDR3 here is CASSQDWVNEQFF. CDR3 bases: TGCGCCAGCAGCCAAGACTGGGTCAATGAGCAGTTCTTC.

The gene calls are TRBV19 and TRBJ1-1; 8 nucleotides match TRBD1. This CDR3 is built from 15 residues. With V trimmed by 7 bases and J by 2 bases, 9 bases remained unmatched. Looked up from germline, CDR1 is LNHDA and CDR2 is SQIVND (reference sequence). The DNA of the CDR3 is TGTGCCAGTAAGGAAAAGGACAGGGACAACACTGAAGCTTTCTTT. It codes for CASKEKDRDNTEAFF. Using reference TRBV19 and TRBJ1-1 for the parts outside the CDR3, the full variable domain is DGGITQSPKYLFRKEGQNVTLSCEQNLNHDAMYWYRQDPGQGLRLIYYSQIVNDFQKGDIAEGYSVSREKKESFPLTVTSAQKNPTAFYLCASKEKDRDNTEAFFGQGTRLTVV.

The V call is TRBV5-1, the J call TRBJ1-2; D possibly corresponds to TRBD1 (5 bases). Trimming stripped 0 bases from V and 7 bases from J, with 10 bases between. This CDR3 region has 13 residues. Germline loops: CDR1 SGHRS, CDR2 YFSETQ. CDR3 DNA: TGCGCCAGCAGCTTGGAGGGGCAGCGTGGCTACACCTTC. It codes for CASSLEGQRGYTF. Filled out from reference TRBV5-1 and TRBJ1-2, the complete variable domain reads KAGVTQTPRYLIKTRGQQVTLSCSPISGHRSVSWYQQTPGQGLQFLFEYFSETQRNKGNFPGRFSGRQFSNSRSEMNVSTLELGDSALYLCASSLEGQRGYTFGSGTRLTVV.

This chain uses TRBV6-5 with TRBJ1-5; 8 nucleotides align to TRBD1. The CDR3 length is 15 residues. Germline V CDR1 and CDR2: MNHEY, SVGAGI. With V trimmed by 6 bases and J by 5 bases, 9 bases remained unmatched. DNA for the CDR3: TGTGCCAGCAGGAGGACAGGGTGGGAGGATCAGCCCCAGCATTTT. It encodes CASRRTGWEDQPQHF.

The chain links TRBV27 to TRBJ2-3; 11 positions match TRBD2. The J segment lost 0 bases and the V segment lost 5 bases, leaving 10 bases of the junction unmatched. This CDR3 region has 18 residues. Germline V gene sequence: CDR1 MNHEY, CDR2 SMNVEV (reference sequence). CDR3 DNA sequence: TGTGCCAGCAGTCTTATCCCCGGACTAGCGGGTAGCACAGATACGCAGTATTTT. As protein: CASSLIPGLAGSTDTQYF.

The chain employs TRBV4-1 and TRBJ2-7; D is perhaps TRBD2 (6 bases). The germline V and J ends were trimmed by 4 bases and 5 bases, with 12 bases remaining between them. The germline gives CDR1 MGHRA, CDR2 YSYEKL. This CDR3 contains 13 residues. CDR3 amino acids: CASSPRRVDEQYF. Written as DNA, the CDR3 is TGCGCCAGCAGCCCCCGGAGGGTGGACGAGCAGTACTTC.

This chain uses TRBV7-3 with TRBJ2-1; 8 positions match TRBD2. The J segment lost 7 bases and the V segment lost 6 bases, leaving 5 bases of the junction unmatched. CDR3 length: 13 residues. CDR1 is SGHTA, CDR2 FQGTGA, per germline. DNA of the CDR3: TGTGCCAGCAGTCTGACTAGCGTGAATGAGCAGTTCTTC. It codes for CASSLTSVNEQFF.

The chain uses TRBV11-2 and TRBJ1-2, with unresolved D. Per germline, CDR1 SGHAT and CDR2 FQNNGV. CDR3 length: 12 residues. V was cut by 3 bases and J by 5 bases, with 7 bases left in between. This CDR3 is CASSFWKYGYTF. In nucleotides, the CDR3 is TGTGCCAGCAGCTTCTGGAAGTATGGCTACACCTTC.

This clone has a single count. The chain couples TRBV27 to TRBJ2-1; TRBD1 might be the D (5 bases). The CDR3 consists of 16 residues. CDR1 MNHEY and CDR2 SMNVEV come from the germline V gene (reference sequence). V gave up 5 bases and J gave up 5 bases, with 19 bases separating them. Here the CDR3 reads CASSLIDSPVNNEQFF. CDR3 coding DNA: TGTGCCAGCAGTCTAATAGACAGCCCAGTCAACAATGAGCAGTTCTTC.

This chain joins TRBV2 and TRBJ2-5; 8 bases agree with TRBD2. V lost 3 bases to trimming and J lost 5 bases; unmatched junction nucleotides: 8. This CDR3 has 15 amino acids. Germline loops: CDR1 SNHLY, CDR2 FYNNEI. The CDR3 sequence is CASSDGGGSGETQYF. The CDR3 bases are TGTGCCAGCAGTGACGGCGGGGGGAGCGGGGAGACCCAGTACTTC.

The chain recombines TRBV3-1 (or the pseudogene TRBV3-2) with TRBJ2-7, with D perhaps matching TRBD1 or TRBD2 (5 bases each). The CDR3 spans 15 residues. Germline lookup yields CDR1 LGHDT and CDR2 YNNKEL (reference sequence). V lost 0 bases, J lost 0 bases, and 9 bases lay in between. The CDR3 DNA reads TGTGCCAGCAGCCAAGAATGGGGGAGCTCCTACGAGCAGTACTTC. Protein product: CASSQEWGSSYEQYF.

The rearrangement uses TRBV30 and TRBJ1-1; D perhaps matches TRBD1 (6 bases). The germline V and J ends were trimmed by 4 bases and 4 bases, with 10 bases remaining between them. Per germline, CDR1 GTSNPN and CDR2 SVGIG (reference sequence). The CDR3 length is 12 residues. CDR3 nucleotide sequence: TGTGCCTGGAACCCAGGGGCCACTGAAGCTTTCTTT. This gives the protein CAWNPGATEAFF.

CDR3 sequence (DNA): TGTGCCAGCAGTGTGACTAGCGGGAAGGACGAGCAGTACTTC. It specifies CASSVTSGKDEQYF. V gene TRBV2 combines with J gene TRBJ2-7, with TRBD2 identical over 11 bases. This CDR3 spans 14 amino acids. Losses at the gene ends were 4 bases for V and 5 bases for J; bases not matched to a gene: 4. Germline V gene lookup returns CDR1 SNHLY and CDR2 FYNNEI.

This clone was seen just once. The genes are TRBV18 and TRBJ2-3; 9 bases map to TRBD2. The V gene end was trimmed by 3 bases and the J gene end by 3 bases; junction bases not matched to a gene: 4. CDR1 KGHSH and CDR2 LQKENI come from the germline V gene. The CDR3 has 15 amino acids. The CDR3 region is CASSPLAGTTDTQYF. The CDR3 DNA sequence: TGTGCCAGCTCACCGCTAGCGGGGACTACAGATACGCAGTATTTT.

This clone was seen once. The V gene is TRBV6-5, the J gene TRBJ2-1; 9 bases line up with TRBD1. The CDR3 is 15 residues long. V shed 2 bases, J shed 9 bases, and the junction held 8 bases outside the gene matches. Germline CDR1 reads MNHEY; CDR2 reads SVGAGI. CDR3 protein: CASSYGTGIQSEQFF. CDR3 sequence (DNA): TGTGCCAGCAGTTACGGGACAGGGATACAAAGTGAGCAGTTCTTC.

V is TRBV27 and J is TRBJ2-7, with 7 bases lining up with TRBD1. Trimming removed 6 bases from V and 4 bases from J; junction bases left unmatched: 3. This CDR3 has 12 amino acids. Germline V CDR1 and CDR2: MNHEY, SMNVEV (reference sequence). CDR3 nucleotides: TGTGCCAGCAGCCCGACAGGGTACGAGCAGTACTTC. Translating it yields CASSPTGYEQYF.

The chain is built from TRBV18 and TRBJ1-1, with 9 positions matching TRBD1. This CDR3 region has 15 residues. Germline V gives CDR1 KGHSH, CDR2 LQKENI. Trimming took 2 bases from V and 3 from J; bases not matched to a gene: 4. The DNA of the CDR3 is TGTGCCAGCTCACCATATAACAGGGGGCACACTGAAGCTTTCTTT. This encodes CASSPYNRGHTEAFF.

The rearrangement joins TRBV30 to TRBJ1-6; D is ambiguous. CDR3 length: 12 residues. Germline V gene sequence: CDR1 GTSNPN, CDR2 SVGIG (reference sequence). With 2 bases removed from V and 11 bases from J, the gap between germline ends came to 10 bases. The CDR3, as DNA: TGTGCCTGGAGTTCAAACCAACCACCCCTCCACTTT. It translates to CAWSSNQPPLHF.

Comment on this clone: Other DNA sequences in this sample translate to the same CDR3. The V call is TRBV7-6, the J call TRBJ1-2; 7 bases align to TRBD1. V shed 6 bases and J 2 bases; nucleotides not matched to a gene: 9. Germline values: CDR1 SGHVS, CDR2 FNYEAQ. The CDR3 has 15 residues. The chain's CDR3 is CASSLNRGSNYGYTF. The CDR3 DNA reads TGTGCCAGCAGTTTGAACAGGGGATCAAACTATGGCTACACCTTC.

CDR3 region: CASSYGQGRSPLHF. CDR3 DNA sequence: TGTGCCAGCAGTTACGGACAGGGTCGCTCACCCCTCCACTTT. This chain joins TRBV6-2 or TRBV6-3 and TRBJ1-6; 8 bases are shared with TRBD1. The J segment lost 10 bases and the V segment lost 2 bases, leaving 4 bases of the junction unmatched. This CDR3 spans 14 amino acids. Germline-derived CDR1 and CDR2 are MNHEY and SVGEGT.

The genes are TRBV12-3 or TRBV12-4 and TRBJ2-5; D remains ambiguous. The V gene lost 3 bases and the J gene lost 5 bases, with 4 bases spanning the gap. There are 11 residues in the CDR3. The CDR3 protein is CASSLTETQYF. CDR3 DNA sequence: TGTGCCAGCAGTTTGACGGAGACCCAGTACTTC.

The rearrangement uses TRBV7-2 and TRBJ1-4, with D tentatively TRBD1 (6 bases). Germline CDR1 is SGHTA and CDR2 is FQGNSA. The CDR3 length is 13 residues. The germline V and J ends were trimmed by 5 bases and 4 bases, with 8 bases remaining between them. As DNA, the CDR3 is TGTGCCAGCAGCCCGGACAGTAATGAAAAACTGTTTTTT. Protein product: CASSPDSNEKLFF.

This chain connects TRBV4-1 to TRBJ2-7; TRBD2 agrees at 9 bases. V lost 1 base, J lost 4 bases, and 11 bases stayed unmatched. Per the germline V gene, CDR1 is MGHRA and CDR2 is YSYEKL. The CDR3 spans 17 residues. Written as DNA, the CDR3 is TGCGCCAGCAGCCAAGGTGGGATAGCGGGGGTCACTTACGAGCAGTACTTC. Translating it yields CASSQGGIAGVTYEQYF.

The rearrangement joins TRBV3-1 (or the pseudogene TRBV3-2) to TRBJ2-1; tentative D call: TRBD2 (6 bases). CDR1 LGHDT and CDR2 YNNKEL come from the germline V gene (reference sequence). The CDR3 has 16 residues. Trimming took off 2 bases at V and 6 bases at J, with 17 bases between the two ends. The CDR3 bases are TGTGCCAGCAGCCAACAGGGCCCCTTAGCGGCCAATGAGCAGTTCTTC. Its protein is CASSQQGPLAANEQFF.

The rearrangement joins TRBV6-1 to TRBJ2-1, with D perhaps assigned TRBD1 or TRBD2 (5 bases each). Germline V gene data show CDR1 as MNHNS and CDR2 as SASEGT. The CDR3 has 16 residues. Trimming removed 3 bases from V and 0 bases from J, with 12 bases in between. The CDR3 nucleotides are TGTGCCAGCAGTGATGAGGGGCATAACTCCTACAATGAGCAGTTCTTC. Its translation is CASSDEGHNSYNEQFF.

The rearrangement links TRBV11-2 to TRBJ2-1; TRBD1 might be the D (6 bases). This CDR3 is built from 13 residues. Trimming removed 2 bases from V and 10 bases from J, with 12 bases in between. CDR1 is SGHAT, CDR2 FQNNGV, per germline. CDR3: CASSLNPGTEQFF. CDR3 nucleotide sequence: TGTGCCAGCAGCTTAAATCCCGGGACAGAGCAGTTCTTC.

V and J are TRBV7-9 and TRBJ1-5; D possibly corresponds to TRBD1 (5 bases). Trimming pared 5 bases from V and 0 bases from J, leaving 11 bases between. The CDR3 loop spans 15 amino acids. The germline V gene encodes CDR1 SEHNR and CDR2 FQNEAQ (reference sequence). The CDR3 DNA is TGTGCCAGCAGCCTAGGGGATAGTAGCAATCAGCCCCAGCATTTT. Translated, it gives CASSLGDSSNQPQHF.

The chain joins TRBV6-9 to TRBJ1-5; D gene unclear. V was clipped by 2 bases and J by 2 bases, with 10 bases between them. CDR1 and CDR2 from the germline V gene are MNHGY and SVAAGI. The CDR3 consists of 15 residues. CDR3: CASSYGSEGNQPQHF. CDR3 DNA: TGTGCCAGCAGTTATGGGTCAGAGGGCAATCAGCCCCAGCATTTT.

The gene calls are TRBV7-9 and TRBJ1-2; no reliable D call. The V end lost 5 bases, the J end lost 4 bases, and 2 bases lay between the germline ends. The CDR3 sequence is 10 residues long. Per germline, CDR1 SEHNR and CDR2 FQNEAQ (reference sequence). CDR3 protein: CASSLYGYTF. The CDR3 nucleotides read TGTGCCAGCAGCCTCTATGGCTACACCTTC.

This clone appeared a single time. The CDR3 DNA reads TGTGCCAGTAGTATAGGGGGAGGGGCCCTGAACACCGGGGAGCTGTTTTTT. Its translation is CASSIGGGALNTGELFF. The chain joins TRBV19 to TRBJ2-2, with 7 bases aligning to TRBD2. The V and J ends lost 1 base and 1 base, in that order; junction bases with no gene match: 6. This CDR3 comprises 17 residues. The germline V gene has CDR1 LNHDA and CDR2 SQIVND (reference sequence).